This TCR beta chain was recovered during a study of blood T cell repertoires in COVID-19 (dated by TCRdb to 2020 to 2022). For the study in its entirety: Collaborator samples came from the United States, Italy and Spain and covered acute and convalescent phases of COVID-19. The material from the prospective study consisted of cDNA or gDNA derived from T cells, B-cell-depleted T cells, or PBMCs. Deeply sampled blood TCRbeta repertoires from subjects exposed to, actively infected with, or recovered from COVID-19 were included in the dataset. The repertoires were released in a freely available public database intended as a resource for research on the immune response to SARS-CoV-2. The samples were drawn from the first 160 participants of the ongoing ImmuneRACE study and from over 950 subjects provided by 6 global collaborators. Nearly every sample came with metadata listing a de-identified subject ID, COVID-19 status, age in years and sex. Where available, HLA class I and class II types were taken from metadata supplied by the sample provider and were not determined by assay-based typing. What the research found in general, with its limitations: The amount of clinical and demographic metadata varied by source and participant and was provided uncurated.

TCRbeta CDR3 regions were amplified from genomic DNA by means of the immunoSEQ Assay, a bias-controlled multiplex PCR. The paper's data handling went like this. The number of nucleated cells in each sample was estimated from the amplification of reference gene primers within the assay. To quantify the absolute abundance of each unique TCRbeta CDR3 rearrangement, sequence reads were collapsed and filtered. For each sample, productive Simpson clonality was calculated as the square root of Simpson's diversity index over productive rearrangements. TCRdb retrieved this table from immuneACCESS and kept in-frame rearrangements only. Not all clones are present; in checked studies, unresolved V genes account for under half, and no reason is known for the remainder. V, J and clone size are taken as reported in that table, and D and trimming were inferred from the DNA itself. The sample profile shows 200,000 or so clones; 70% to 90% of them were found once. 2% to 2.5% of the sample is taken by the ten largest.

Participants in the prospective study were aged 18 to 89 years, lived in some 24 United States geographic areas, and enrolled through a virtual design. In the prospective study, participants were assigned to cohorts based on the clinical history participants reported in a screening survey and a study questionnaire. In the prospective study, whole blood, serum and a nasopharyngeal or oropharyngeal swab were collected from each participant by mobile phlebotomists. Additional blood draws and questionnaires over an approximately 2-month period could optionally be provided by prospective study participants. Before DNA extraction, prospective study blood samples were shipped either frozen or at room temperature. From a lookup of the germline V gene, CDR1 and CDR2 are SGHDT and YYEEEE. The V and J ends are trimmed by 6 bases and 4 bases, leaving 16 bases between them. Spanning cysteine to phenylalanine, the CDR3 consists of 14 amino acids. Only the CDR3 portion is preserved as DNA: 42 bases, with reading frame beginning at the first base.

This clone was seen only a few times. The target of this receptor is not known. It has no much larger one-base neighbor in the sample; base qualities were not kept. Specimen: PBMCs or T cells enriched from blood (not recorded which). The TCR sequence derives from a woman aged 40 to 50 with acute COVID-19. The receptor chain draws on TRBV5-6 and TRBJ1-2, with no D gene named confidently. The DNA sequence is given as TGTGCCAGCACCTATCCAGTGGGAGGCTATGGCTACACCTTC. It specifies CASTYPVGGYGYTF.